The following is a T cell receptor beta chain sequence with its context. The entry originates in a study of blood T cell repertoires in COVID-19. Whole-study context: Sample material is recorded as cDNA or gDNA derived from T cells, B-cell-depleted T cells, or PBMCs.

This CDR3 region has 16 residues. Trimming at V came to 4 bases and at J to 2 bases, leaving 3 bases not matched to a gene. CDR1 and CDR2 (germline): SGHRS, YFSETQ. The repertoire was sequenced with immunoSEQ multiplex PCR; TCRdb's copy has only in-frame clones and lacks some. The sample contains approximately 50,000 clones, more than 70% of which appear only once. Sequenced input: peripheral blood. The chain carries TRBV5-1 and TRBJ2-3; TRBD2 matches at 14 bases. The sequence came from a man aged 55 to 70 with acute or convalescent COVID-19. The CDR3 DNA sequence: TGCGCCAGCAGCCAGGGACTAGCGGGAGTCACAGATACGCAGTATTTT. Its translation is CASSQGLAGVTDTQYF.